The 22 T cell receptor beta chains reported below all come from one sample, sequenced in a study of T cells in tuberculosis. Data came from immunoSEQ multiplex PCR; TCRdb stores just in-frame clones and leaves some out. Here the sample spans 25,000 to 30,000 clones, 90% to 95% being singletons. Sequenced: PBMCs. Receptors were obtained from a donor between 10 and 29 years old with latent tuberculosis or without tuberculosis infection.

The genes are TRBV7-9 and TRBJ1-5, with no clear D. V lost 4 bases and J 0 bases, leaving 4 bases between the germline ends. The CDR3 totals 13 residues. CDR1 is SEHNR and CDR2 is FQNEAQ in the germline V gene (reference sequence). CDR3 protein: CASSSNSNQPQHF. CDR3 DNA sequence: TGTGCCAGCAGCTCAAATAGCAATCAGCCCCAGCATTTT.

The CDR3 is CSVGGGGLAYEQYF. The CDR3 DNA reads TGCAGCGTTGGCGGGGGGGGTCTTGCCTACGAGCAGTACTTC. The chain combines TRBV29-1 with TRBJ2-7, with TRBD2 matching over 9 bases. In germline, CDR1 is SQVTM, CDR2 ANQGSEA. The CDR3 extends over 14 amino acids. V was pared by 4 bases and J by 2 bases, with 6 bases of the junction left unmatched.

The chain has TRBV11-3 and TRBJ1-3; TRBD1 might be the D (5 bases). V dropped 7 bases and J dropped 0 bases, with 19 bases sitting between them. The CDR3 spans 17 residues. Germline CDR1 reads SGHNT; CDR2 reads YENEEA. The CDR3: CASTPFQGHPSGNTIYF. The CDR3 coding sequence is TGTGCCAGCACCCCCTTCCAAGGACACCCCTCTGGAAACACCATATATTTT.

The chain couples TRBV27 to TRBJ1-5, with TRBD1 identical over 7 bases. The CDR3 has 16 amino acids. The germline gives CDR1 MNHEY, CDR2 SMNVEV (reference sequence). Trimming cost V 5 bases and J 6 bases; bases outside gene matches: 13. In nucleotides, the CDR3 is TGTGCCAGCAGTGCAACTTTACAGGGGTCGGGTCAGCCCCAGCATTTT. This translates into CASSATLQGSGQPQHF.

The CDR3 sequence is CASSARGGVLSGANVLTF. The CDR3 DNA reads as TGCGCCAGCAGCGCGAGGGGCGGGGTCCTCTCTGGGGCCAACGTCCTGACTTTC. The chain is built from TRBV5-1 and TRBJ2-6; perhaps TRBD2 as D (6 bases). Looked up from germline, CDR1 is SGHRS and CDR2 is YFSETQ. The CDR3 contains 18 residues. Trimming removed 4 bases at V and 0 bases at J, with 17 bases between.

The chain uses TRBV5-1 and TRBJ1-2; TRBD1 is a possible D gene (5 bases). This CDR3 region has 12 residues. Trimming took 5 bases from V and 6 from J, leaving 11 bases between them. Germline V gene sequence: CDR1 SGHRS, CDR2 YFSETQ. CDR3 nucleotide sequence: TGCGCCAGCAGTTCAGGGCCGGATGGCTACACCTTC. The encoded protein is CASSSGPDGYTF.

The chain couples TRBV7-2 to TRBJ2-3, with D unresolved. The germline V gene has CDR1 SGHTA and CDR2 FQGNSA. The CDR3 contains 15 residues. Trimming took off 3 bases at V and 2 bases at J, with 12 bases between the two ends. DNA for the CDR3: TGTGCCAGCAGCTTCGGTAGTTCATTCACAGATACGCAGTATTTT. Protein product: CASSFGSSFTDTQYF.

V gene TRBV11-2 combines with J gene TRBJ2-7, with 7 bases aligning to TRBD1. V shed 1 base and J 2 bases; nucleotides not matched to a gene: 2. The CDR3 has 14 residues. From germline, CDR1 is SGHAT and CDR2 FQNNGV. The CDR3 DNA is TGTGCCAGCAGCTTAGGACAGGGAGCCTACGAGCAGTACTTC. Amino acids: CASSLGQGAYEQYF.

This chain connects TRBV4-3 to TRBJ2-3, with 7 positions matching TRBD1. Looked up from germline, CDR1 is LGHNA and CDR2 is YSLEER. The CDR3 loop spans 17 amino acids. The junction had 9 bases not matched to a gene; V was cut back by 0 bases and J by 3 bases. The CDR3 DNA sequence: TGCGCCAGCAGCCAAGATAAGGGGGCAAGAGAGACAGATACGCAGTATTTT. Translated: CASSQDKGARETDTQYF.

The genes are TRBV7-9 and TRBJ2-7; no reliable D call. The CDR3 covers 13 residues. In germline, CDR1 is SEHNR, CDR2 FQNEAQ (reference sequence). With 1 base removed from V and 2 bases from J, the gap between germline ends came to 6 bases. CDR3 residues: CASSLGAPYEQYF. The CDR3 DNA sequence: TGTGCCAGCAGCTTAGGGGCCCCCTACGAGCAGTACTTC.

The rearrangement links TRBV7-9 to TRBJ2-3, with TRBD2 identical over 9 bases. Germline V gene sequence: CDR1 SEHNR, CDR2 FQNEAQ (reference sequence). This CDR3 has 14 amino acids. The V gene end was trimmed by 7 bases and the J gene end by 4 bases; junction bases not matched to a gene: 6. The CDR3 DNA sequence: TGTGCCAGCACGGGGCGGGAGGGTTCAGATACGCAGTATTTT. This codes for CASTGREGSDTQYF.

V is TRBV9 and J is TRBJ2-1; 7 bases agree with TRBD2. Looked up from germline, CDR1 is SGDLS and CDR2 is YYNGEE. This CDR3 has 15 residues. V was pared by 3 bases and J by 3 bases, with 6 bases of the junction left unmatched. The CDR3 spells CASSGTSALYNEQFF. CDR3 nucleotides: TGTGCCAGCAGCGGCACTAGCGCCCTCTACAATGAGCAGTTCTTC.

The chain joins TRBV7-9 to TRBJ2-5, with 11 bases identical to TRBD1. The CDR3 is 15 amino acids. V was clipped by 4 bases and J by 4 bases; unmatched bases: 5. Germline CDR1 is SEHNR and CDR2 is FQNEAQ (reference sequence). CDR3 bases: TGTGCCAGCAGCTACGGACAGGGGGCGCGAGAGACCCAGTACTTC. It translates to CASSYGQGARETQYF.

The chain combines TRBV7-9 with TRBJ2-7; 12 positions agree with TRBD2. The CDR3 totals 16 residues. V was clipped by 5 bases and J by 0 bases; unmatched bases: 5. The germline CDR1 and CDR2 sequences are SEHNR and FQNEAQ (reference sequence). The CDR3 region is CASSGGTSGPSYEQYF. In nucleotides, the CDR3 is TGTGCCAGCAGCGGCGGGACTAGCGGGCCCTCCTACGAGCAGTACTTC.

The chain joins TRBV4-2 to TRBJ1-2; 7 bases line up with TRBD1. With V trimmed by 6 bases and J by 4 bases, 14 bases remained unmatched. The germline CDR1 and CDR2 sequences are LGHNA and YNFKEQ. The CDR3 covers 16 residues. CDR3 in amino acids: CASSPLVDRETYGYTF. CDR3 bases: TGTGCCAGCAGTCCTCTGGTTGACAGGGAGACCTATGGCTACACCTTC.

The rearrangement joins TRBV28 to TRBJ2-1; perhaps TRBD2 as D (5 bases). V was cut by 7 bases and J by 4 bases, with 11 bases left in between. The germline gives CDR1 MDHEN, CDR2 SYDVKM. This CDR3 region has 13 residues. The DNA for the CDR3 is TGTGCCAGCAAGTCGGGGAGATACAATGAGCAGTTCTTC. Translating gives CASKSGRYNEQFF.

The rearrangement joins TRBV9 to TRBJ2-2, with 10 bases fitting TRBD1. Germline values: CDR1 SGDLS, CDR2 YYNGEE. J lost 4 bases, V lost 3 bases, and 3 bases had no gene match. The CDR3 length is 15 residues. The CDR3 region has the DNA TGTGCCAGCAGCGGACAGGGGGCGAGCACCGGGGAGCTGTTTTTT. Protein: CASSGQGASTGELFF.

This clone has more than one count but fewer than ten. The chain couples TRBV7-9 to TRBJ2-1, with 7 bases lining up with TRBD2. Germline CDR1 reads SEHNR; CDR2 reads FQNEAQ (reference sequence). Unmatched junction bases numbered 6, after V lost 1 base and J lost 9 bases. The CDR3 spans 14 residues. The CDR3 region has the DNA TGTGCCAGCAGCTTAGAGGGAGGGCCGGTTGAGCAGTTCTTC. Translated, it gives CASSLEGGPVEQFF.

On this clone: One junction end does not reproduce the germline sequence, and a read error may be involved. This rearrangement joins TRBV28 to TRBJ2-2; 7 bases fit TRBD1. CDR3 length equals 15 residues. The germline CDR1 and CDR2 sequences are MDHEN and SYDVKM. CDR3 protein: CASRLYRQGTGELFF. In DNA, the CDR3 is TGTGCCAGCAGGTTATATCGACAGGGAACCGGGGAGCTGTTTTTT.

The chain links TRBV2 to TRBJ2-7, with 15 bases fitting TRBD2. This CDR3 is 14 amino acids long. V was pared by 7 bases and J by 6 bases, with 4 bases of the junction left unmatched. Germline CDR1 and CDR2: SNHLY and FYNNEI. Here the CDR3 reads CASKRTSGGGEQYF. Here the CDR3 DNA reads TGTGCCAGCAAGCGGACTAGCGGGGGGGGCGAGCAGTACTTC.

This chain uses TRBV5-6 with TRBJ2-5; 9 nucleotides line up with TRBD2. This CDR3 has 14 residues. After removal of 0 bases from V and 10 bases from J, the junction contained 7 bases not matched to a gene. CDR1 and CDR2 (germline): SGHDT, YYEEEE. The CDR3 DNA sequence: TGTGCCAGCAGCTTGGTTCCTAGCGGGGCAGGCCAGTACTTC. This encodes CASSLVPSGAGQYF.

The chain is built from TRBV6-5 and TRBJ1-1; 8 bases are shared with TRBD1. The germline CDR1 and CDR2 sequences are MNHEY and SVGAGI. This CDR3 has 14 residues. V lost 5 bases and J lost 4; bases outside the gene matches: 6. CDR3 bases: TGTGCCAGCAGTCCGGGACAGGTAGCCACTGAAGCTTTCTTT. Translating it yields CASSPGQVATEAFF.